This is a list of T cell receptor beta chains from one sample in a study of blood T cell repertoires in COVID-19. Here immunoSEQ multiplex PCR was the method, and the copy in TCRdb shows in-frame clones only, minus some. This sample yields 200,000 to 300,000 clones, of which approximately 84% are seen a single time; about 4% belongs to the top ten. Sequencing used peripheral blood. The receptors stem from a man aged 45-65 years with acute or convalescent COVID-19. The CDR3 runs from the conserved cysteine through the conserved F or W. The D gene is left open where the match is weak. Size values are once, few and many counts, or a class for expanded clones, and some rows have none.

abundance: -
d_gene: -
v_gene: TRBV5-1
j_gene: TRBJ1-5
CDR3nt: TGCGCCAGCAGCTTGACGGGGGACTCTGGCAATCAGCCCCAGCATTTT
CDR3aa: CASSLTGDSGNQPQHF

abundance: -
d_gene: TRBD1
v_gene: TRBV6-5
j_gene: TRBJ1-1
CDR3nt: TGTGCCAGCAGTACAGCGACAGGGGACAACACTGAAGCTTTCTTT
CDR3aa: CASSTATGDNTEAFF

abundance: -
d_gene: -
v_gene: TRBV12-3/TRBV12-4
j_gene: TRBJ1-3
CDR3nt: TGTGCCAGCAGCGGTGTTGGAAACACCATATATTTT
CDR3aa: CASSGVGNTIYF

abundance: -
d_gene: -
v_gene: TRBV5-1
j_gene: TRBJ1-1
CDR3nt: TGCGCCGGTCAGCGGGTTCCGAACACTGAAGCTTTCTTT
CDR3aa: CAGQRVPNTEAFF

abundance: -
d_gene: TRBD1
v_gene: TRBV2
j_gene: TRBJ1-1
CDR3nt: TGTGCCAGCAGGTCGGGACAGGGGAGGTCAGCTTTCTTT
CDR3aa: CASRSGQGRSAFF

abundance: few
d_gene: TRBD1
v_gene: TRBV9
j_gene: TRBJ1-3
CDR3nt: TGTGCCAGCAGCCGGGACAGTGTTGGGGTTGGAAACACCATATATTTT
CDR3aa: CASSRDSVGVGNTIYF

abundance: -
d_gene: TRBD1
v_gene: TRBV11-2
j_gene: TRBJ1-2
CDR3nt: TGTGCCAGCAGCTTCCGGACAGGCAACAACTATGGCTACACCTTC
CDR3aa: CASSFRTGNNYGYTF

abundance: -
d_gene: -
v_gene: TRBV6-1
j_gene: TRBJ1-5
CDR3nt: TGTGCCAGCAGTGAATTCCACCAGGGGCTCGTAAATCAGCCCCAGCATTTT
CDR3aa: CASSEFHQGLVNQPQHF

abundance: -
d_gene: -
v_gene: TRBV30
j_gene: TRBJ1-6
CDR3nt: TGTGCCTGGAGTGTAGCCCTTAATTCACCCCTCCACTTT
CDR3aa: CAWSVALNSPLHF

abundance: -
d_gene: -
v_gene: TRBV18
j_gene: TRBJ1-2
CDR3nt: TGTGCCAGCTCATCCCCACTCCCGACACTCTACTATGGCTACACCTTC
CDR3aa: CASSSPLPTLYYGYTF

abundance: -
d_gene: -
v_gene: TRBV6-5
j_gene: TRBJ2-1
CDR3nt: TGTGCCAGCAGTCCCTTCAATGAGCAGTTCTTC
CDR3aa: CASSPFNEQFF

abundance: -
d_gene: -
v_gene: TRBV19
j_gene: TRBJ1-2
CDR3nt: TGTGCCAGTAATAGGCGGACAGCGAAGGGTGGCTACACCTTC
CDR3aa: CASNRRTAKGGYTF

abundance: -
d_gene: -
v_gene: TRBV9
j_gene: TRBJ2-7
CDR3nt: TGTGCCAGCAGCGTAGCTACTGGACGGGACTTCTACGAGCAGTACTTC
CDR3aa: CASSVATGRDFYEQYF

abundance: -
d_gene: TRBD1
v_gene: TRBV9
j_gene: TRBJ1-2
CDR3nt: TGTGCCAGCAGCGTAGGTTTGACAGGGGGTTACTATGGCTACACCTTC
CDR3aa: CASSVGLTGGYYGYTF

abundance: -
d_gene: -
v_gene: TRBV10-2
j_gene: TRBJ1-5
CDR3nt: TGCGCCAGCAGTGACCCGAGTAGCAATCAGCCCCAGCATTTT
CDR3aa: CASSDPSSNQPQHF

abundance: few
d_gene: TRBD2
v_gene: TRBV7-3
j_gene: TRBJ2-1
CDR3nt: TGTGCCAGCAGCAAGAAGGGACTAGCGGGAGGGCCTGACCACAATGAGCAGTTCTTC
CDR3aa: CASSKKGLAGGPDHNEQFF

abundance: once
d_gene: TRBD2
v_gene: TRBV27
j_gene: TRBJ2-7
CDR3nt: TGTGCCAGCAGTAGGAGCGGGATCCGAACCTACGAGCAGTACTTC
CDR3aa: CASSRSGIRTYEQYF

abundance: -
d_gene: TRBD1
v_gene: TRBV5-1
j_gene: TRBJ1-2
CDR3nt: TGCGCCAGCAGCCCCGGGACAGAGGGCGGCTACACCTTC
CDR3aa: CASSPGTEGGYTF

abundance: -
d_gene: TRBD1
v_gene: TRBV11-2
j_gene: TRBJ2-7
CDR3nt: TGTGCCAGCAGCTTAGGACAGGGGTACTACGAGCAGTACTTC
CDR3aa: CASSLGQGYYEQYF

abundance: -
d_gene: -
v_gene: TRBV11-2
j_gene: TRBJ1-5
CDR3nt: TGTGCCAGCAGCTTAGCTAACGATCAGCCCCAGCATTTT
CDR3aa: CASSLANDQPQHF

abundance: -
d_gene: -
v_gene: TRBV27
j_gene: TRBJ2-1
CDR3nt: TGTGCCAGCAGTTTGGGAAGGGGCCATGAGCAGTTCTTC
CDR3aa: CASSLGRGHEQFF

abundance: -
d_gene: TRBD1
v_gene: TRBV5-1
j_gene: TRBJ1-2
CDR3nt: TGCGCCAGCAGCTTGGGGGACAGGGGTTTTGGCGGCTACACCTTC
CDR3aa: CASSLGDRGFGGYTF

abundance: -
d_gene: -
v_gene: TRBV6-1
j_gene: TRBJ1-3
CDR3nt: TGTGCCAGCAGTGAAATTTATCGGGGGACTGGAAACACCATATATTTT
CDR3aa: CASSEIYRGTGNTIYF

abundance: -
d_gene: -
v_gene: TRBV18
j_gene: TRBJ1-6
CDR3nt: TGTGCCAGCTCACCAGAACAGGGCGTTAATTCACCCCTCCACTTT
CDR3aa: CASSPEQGVNSPLHF

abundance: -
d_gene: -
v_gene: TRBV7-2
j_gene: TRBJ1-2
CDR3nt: TGTGCCAGCAGCTTAGTGGGCAGGGGCGGAAACTATGGCTACACCTTC
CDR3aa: CASSLVGRGGNYGYTF

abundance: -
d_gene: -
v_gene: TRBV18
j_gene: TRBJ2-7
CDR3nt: TGTGCCAGCTCCCAACTTGAGGGTTTAGGCTCCTACGAGCAGTACTTC
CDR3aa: CASSQLEGLGSYEQYF

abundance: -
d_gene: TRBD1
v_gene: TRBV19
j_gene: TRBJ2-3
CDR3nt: TGTGCCAGTAGTATTGAGGGGGCCCGCACAGATACGCAGTATTTT
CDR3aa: CASSIEGARTDTQYF

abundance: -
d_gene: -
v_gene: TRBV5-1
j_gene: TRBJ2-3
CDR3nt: TGCGCCAGCAGCTTGGCGACAGAAGGCACAGATACGCAGTATTTT
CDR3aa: CASSLATEGTDTQYF

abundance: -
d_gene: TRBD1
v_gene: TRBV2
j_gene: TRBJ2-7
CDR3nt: TGTGCCAGCGCCTCCGACGGGACAGCCTACGAGCAGTACTTC
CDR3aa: CASASDGTAYEQYF

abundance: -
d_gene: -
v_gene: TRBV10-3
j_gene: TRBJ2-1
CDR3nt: TGTGCCATCAGTGAAAGGAGCGGGTCGAACAATGAGCAGTTCTTC
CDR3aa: CAISERSGSNNEQFF

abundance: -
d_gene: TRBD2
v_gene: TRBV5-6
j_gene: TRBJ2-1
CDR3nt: TGTGCCAGCAGCATGAGCGGGAGGGCCCTAGATGAGCAGTTCTTC
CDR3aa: CASSMSGRALDEQFF

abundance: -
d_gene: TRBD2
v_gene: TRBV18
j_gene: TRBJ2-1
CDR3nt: TGTGCCAGCTCGGTTGCCGGGACTAGCGCCTACAATGAGCAGTTCTTC
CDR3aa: CASSVAGTSAYNEQFF

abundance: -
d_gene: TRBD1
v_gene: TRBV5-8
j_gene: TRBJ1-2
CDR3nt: TGTGCCAGCAGCTTTACAGGGGGGAGCGGCTACACCTTC
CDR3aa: CASSFTGGSGYTF

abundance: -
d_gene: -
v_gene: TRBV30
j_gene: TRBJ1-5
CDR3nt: TGTGCCTGGAGTCCAGTGGAGGGGCCCCAGCATTTT
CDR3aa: CAWSPVEGPQHF

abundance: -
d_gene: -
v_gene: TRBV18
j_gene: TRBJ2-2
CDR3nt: TGTGCCAGCTCACCCACAGGGTCGGACACCGGGGAGCTGTTTTTT
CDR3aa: CASSPTGSDTGELFF

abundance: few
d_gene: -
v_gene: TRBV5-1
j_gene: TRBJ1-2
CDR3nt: TGCGCCAGCAGCACTTTGGGCAGGAATGGTGGCTACACCTTC
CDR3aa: CASSTLGRNGGYTF

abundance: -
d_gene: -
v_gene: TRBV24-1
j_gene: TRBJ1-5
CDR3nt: TGTGCCACCAGTGAAACAGGGATAGCGCAGCCCCAGCATTTT
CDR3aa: CATSETGIAQPQHF

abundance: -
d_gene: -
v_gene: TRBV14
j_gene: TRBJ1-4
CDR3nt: TGTGCCAGCAGCCAGTTCAGGGCCAACGGTGAAAAACTGTTTTTT
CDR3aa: CASSQFRANGEKLFF

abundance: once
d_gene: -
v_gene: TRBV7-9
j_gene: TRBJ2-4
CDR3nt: TGTGCCAGCAGCTTAAACAGGGAGACCTTAGCCAAAAACATTCAGTACTTC
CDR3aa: CASSLNRETLAKNIQYF

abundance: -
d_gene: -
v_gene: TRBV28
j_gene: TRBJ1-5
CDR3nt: TGTGCCAGCAAAATTCGAGGTGATCCCCAGCATTTT
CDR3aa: CASKIRGDPQHF

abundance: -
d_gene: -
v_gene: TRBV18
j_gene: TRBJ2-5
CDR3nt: TGTGCCAGCTCACTGGGCCGCCAAGAGACCCAGTACTTC
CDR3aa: CASSLGRQETQYF

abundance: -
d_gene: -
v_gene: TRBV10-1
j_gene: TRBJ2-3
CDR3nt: TGCGCCAGCAGCACGTACAGGGACGGGAGCACAGATACGCAGTATTTT
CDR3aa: CASSTYRDGSTDTQYF

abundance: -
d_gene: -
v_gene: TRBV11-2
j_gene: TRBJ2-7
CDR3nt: TGTGCCAGCAGCCTGGGGAGTGCCTACGAGCAGTACTTC
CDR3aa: CASSLGSAYEQYF